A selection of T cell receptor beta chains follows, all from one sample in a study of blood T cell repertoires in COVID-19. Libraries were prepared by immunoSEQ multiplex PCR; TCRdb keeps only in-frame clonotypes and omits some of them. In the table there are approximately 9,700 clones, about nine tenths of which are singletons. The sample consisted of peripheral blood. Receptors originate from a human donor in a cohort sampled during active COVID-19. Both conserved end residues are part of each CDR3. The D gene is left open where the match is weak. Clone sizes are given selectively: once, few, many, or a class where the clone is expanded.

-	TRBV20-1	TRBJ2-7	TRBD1	CSASSSGTGVYEQYF	TGCAGTGCTAGTTCTTCCGGGACAGGAGTCTACGAGCAGTACTTC
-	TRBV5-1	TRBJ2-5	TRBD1	CASSPGTGQETQYF	TGCGCCAGCAGCCCCGGGACAGGCCAAGAGACCCAGTACTTC
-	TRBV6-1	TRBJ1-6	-	CASSEAPGSYNSPLHF	TGTGCCAGCAGTGAAGCGCCAGGGTCCTATAATTCACCCCTCCACTTT
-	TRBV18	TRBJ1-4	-	CASSPGLLEKLFF	TGTGCCAGCTCACCAGGGTTACTAGAAAAACTGTTTTTT
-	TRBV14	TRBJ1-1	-	CASSQAPPYPDEAFF	TGTGCCAGCAGCCAAGCCCCCCCGTACCCAGATGAAGCTTTCTTT
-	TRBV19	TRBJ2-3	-	CASSIGQGIGDTQYF	TGTGCCAGTAGTATAGGCCAGGGGATAGGAGATACGCAGTATTTT
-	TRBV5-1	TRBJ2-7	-	CASSLDPGSASEQYF	TGCGCCAGCAGCTTGGATCCAGGGTCAGCTTCCGAGCAGTACTTC
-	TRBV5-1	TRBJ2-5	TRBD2	CASSLGQRGQETQYF	TGCGCCAGCAGCTTGGGTCAGCGGGGACAAGAGACCCAGTACTTC
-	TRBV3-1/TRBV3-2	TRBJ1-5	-	CASSQDLDSNQPQHF	TGTGCCAGCAGCCAAGACTTAGATAGCAATCAGCCCCAGCATTTT
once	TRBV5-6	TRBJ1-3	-	CASSLGRTPHTIYF	TGTGCCAGCAGCTTGGGGCGGACTCCCCACACCATATATTTT
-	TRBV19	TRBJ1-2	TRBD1	CASLGQGGYGYTF	TGTGCCAGCTTGGGACAGGGTGGCTATGGCTACACCTTC
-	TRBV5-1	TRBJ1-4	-	CASSSQGFNEKLFF	TGCGCCAGCAGCTCGCAGGGCTTTAATGAAAAACTGTTTTTT
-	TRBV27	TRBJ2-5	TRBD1	CASSLGQQETQYF	TGTGCCAGCAGTTTGGGACAGCAAGAGACCCAGTACTTC
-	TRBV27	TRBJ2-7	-	CASSLRGGPTTNEQYF	TGTGCCAGCAGTTTAAGAGGTGGTCCAACAACCAACGAGCAGTACTTC
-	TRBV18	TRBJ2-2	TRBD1	CASSSGQVGTGELFF	TGTGCCAGCTCATCGGGACAGGTGGGCACCGGGGAGCTGTTTTTT
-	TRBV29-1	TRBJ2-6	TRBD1	CSVKFEGQGATGANVLTF	TGCAGCGTCAAATTCGAGGGACAGGGGGCAACTGGGGCCAACGTCCTGACTTTC
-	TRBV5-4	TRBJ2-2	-	CASRFDRTDTGELFF	TGTGCCAGCAGATTTGACAGGACGGACACCGGGGAGCTGTTTTTT
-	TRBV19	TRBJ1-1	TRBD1	CASNPRDSRHTEAFF	TGTGCCAGTAACCCTCGGGACAGCCGCCACACTGAAGCTTTCTTT
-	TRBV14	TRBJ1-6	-	CASSQVSGTISPLHF	TGTGCCAGCAGCCAAGTGTCAGGGACTATTTCACCCCTCCACTTT
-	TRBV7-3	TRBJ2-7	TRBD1	CASSVSGTGLYEQYF	TGTGCCAGCAGCGTTTCCGGGACAGGGCTTTACGAGCAGTACTTC
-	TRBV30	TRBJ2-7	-	CAWARGVYEQYF	TGTGCCTGGGCCCGGGGAGTGTACGAGCAGTACTTC
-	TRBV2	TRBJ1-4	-	CASSRGGQGEKLFF	TGTGCCAGCAGCCGGGGGGGCCAGGGCGAAAAACTGTTTTTT
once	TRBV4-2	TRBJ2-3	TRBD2	CASSRPGLAGAHTDTQYF	TGTGCCAGCAGCCGACCGGGACTAGCGGGGGCGCACACAGATACGCAGTATTTT
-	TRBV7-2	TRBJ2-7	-	CASSLGTTPAGSYEQYF	TGTGCCAGCAGCTTAGGGACTACCCCCGCGGGTTCCTACGAGCAGTACTTC
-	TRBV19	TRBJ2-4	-	CASSIATAAKNIQYF	TGTGCCAGTAGTATAGCGACAGCAGCCAAAAACATTCAGTACTTC
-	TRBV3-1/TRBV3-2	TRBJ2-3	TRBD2	CASSQGIAGGGDTQYF	TGTGCCAGCAGCCAAGGAATAGCGGGGGGTGGGGATACGCAGTATTTT
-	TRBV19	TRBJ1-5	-	CASSIARQINQPQHF	TGTGCCAGTAGTATAGCCAGGCAGATCAATCAGCCCCAGCATTTT
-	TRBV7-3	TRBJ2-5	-	CASSSRVQETQYF	TGTGCCAGCAGCTCGCGGGTCCAAGAGACCCAGTACTTC
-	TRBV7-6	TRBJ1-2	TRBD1	CASSTDRGVGYTF	TGTGCCAGCAGCACAGACAGGGGCGTCGGCTACACCTTC
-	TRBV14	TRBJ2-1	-	CASSPLRGGSYNEQFF	TGTGCCAGCAGTCCCCTGCGGGGTGGGTCCTACAATGAGCAGTTCTTC
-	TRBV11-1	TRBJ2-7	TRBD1	CASSSRGLPYEQYF	TGTGCCAGCAGCTCAAGGGGGCTCCCCTACGAGCAGTACTTC
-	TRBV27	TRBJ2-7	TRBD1	CASSLAPDRAYEQYF	TGTGCCAGCAGTTTAGCCCCGGACAGGGCCTACGAGCAGTACTTC
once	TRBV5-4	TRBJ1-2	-	CASGDYREGDYGYTF	TGTGCCAGCGGGGACTACAGGGAAGGGGACTATGGCTACACCTTC
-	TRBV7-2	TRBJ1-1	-	CASSLSGGGIGEAFF	TGTGCCAGCAGCTTATCCGGCGGGGGCATTGGTGAAGCTTTCTTT
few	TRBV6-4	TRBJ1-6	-	CASSEQVHNSPLHF	TGTGCCAGCAGTGAACAGGTTCATAATTCACCCCTCCACTTT
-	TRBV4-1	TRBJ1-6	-	CASSQAGSSTPLHF	TGCGCCAGCAGCCAAGCAGGGTCCTCCACACCCCTCCACTTT
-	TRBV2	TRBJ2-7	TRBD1	CASSAGGYEQYF	TGTGCCAGCAGTGCAGGGGGCTACGAGCAGTACTTC
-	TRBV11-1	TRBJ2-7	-	CASSLAARGGIYEQYF	TGTGCCAGCAGCTTAGCGGCGCGGGGTGGGATATACGAGCAGTACTTC
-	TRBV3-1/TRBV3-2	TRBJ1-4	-	CASSGGGGEKLFF	TGTGCCAGCAGCGGAGGAGGTGGGGAAAAACTGTTTTTT
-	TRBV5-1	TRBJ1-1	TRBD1	CASSNRTGGYTEAFF	TGCGCCAGCAGTAATAGGACAGGGGGTTACACTGAAGCTTTCTTT
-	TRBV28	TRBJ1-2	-	CASVVVGAKGYTF	TGTGCCAGCGTCGTGGTGGGGGCAAAAGGCTACACCTTC
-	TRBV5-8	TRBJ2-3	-	CASSPRDTQYF	TGTGCCAGCAGCCCCCGGGATACGCAGTATTTT
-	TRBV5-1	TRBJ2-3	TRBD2	CASSWTRGGTDTQYF	TGCGCCAGCAGTTGGACGCGGGGGGGTACAGATACGCAGTATTTT
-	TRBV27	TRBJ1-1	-	CASSLGAWAGNTEAFF	TGTGCCAGCAGTTTGGGGGCCTGGGCCGGGAACACTGAAGCTTTCTTT
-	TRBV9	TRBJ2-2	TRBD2	CASSVPGLGPNTGELFF	TGTGCCAGCAGTGTACCGGGACTAGGGCCGAACACCGGGGAGCTGTTTTTT
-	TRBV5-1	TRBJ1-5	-	CASSIARTVNQPQHF	TGCGCCAGCAGCATCGCGAGGACAGTAAATCAGCCCCAGCATTTT
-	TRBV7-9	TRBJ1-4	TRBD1	CASSSGRQGAEKLFF	TGTGCCAGCAGCTCCGGAAGACAGGGAGCCGAAAAACTGTTTTTT
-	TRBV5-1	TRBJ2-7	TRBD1	CASSSLSGGAADEQYF	TGCGCCAGCAGCTCGCTTTCAGGGGGTGCCGCGGACGAGCAGTACTTC
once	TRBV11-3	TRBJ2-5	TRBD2	CASSLQTSGGVETQYF	TGTGCCAGCAGCTTGCAGACTAGCGGGGGGGTGGAGACCCAGTACTTC
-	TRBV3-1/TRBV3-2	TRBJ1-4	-	CASSLGGEKEKLFF	TGTGCCAGCAGCCTGGGGGGGGAAAAGGAAAAACTGTTTTTT
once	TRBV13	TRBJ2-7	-	CASSLRGTSYEQYF	TGTGCCAGCAGCTTACGGGGGACCTCCTACGAGCAGTACTTC
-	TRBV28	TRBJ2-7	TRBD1	CASSLTGTGSDEQYF	TGTGCCAGCAGTCTCACCGGGACAGGGTCTGACGAGCAGTACTTC
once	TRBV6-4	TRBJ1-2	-	CASSPQGTGGGYTF	TGTGCCAGCAGCCCCCAGGGGACGGGGGGCGGCTACACCTTC
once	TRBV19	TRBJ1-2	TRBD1	CASSSQGLNGYTF	TGTGCCAGTAGTTCACAGGGGCTGAATGGCTACACCTTC
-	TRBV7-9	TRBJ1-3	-	CASSPRTGSGNTIYF	TGTGCCAGCAGCCCGAGGACGGGGTCTGGAAACACCATATATTTT
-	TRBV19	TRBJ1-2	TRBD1	CASSIPTGRYGYTF	TGTGCCAGTAGTATTCCGACAGGGCGATATGGCTACACCTTC
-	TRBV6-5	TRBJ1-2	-	CASIPGGAWGYTF	TGTGCCAGCATCCCTGGGGGGGCGTGGGGCTACACCTTC
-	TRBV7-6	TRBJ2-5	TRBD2	CASSLALSGGPEGETQYF	TGTGCCAGCAGCTTAGCGCTGAGCGGGGGGCCGGAGGGGGAGACCCAGTACTTC
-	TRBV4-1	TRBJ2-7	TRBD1	CASSQARDRMYF	TGCGCCAGCAGCCAAGCGAGGGACAGGATGTACTTC